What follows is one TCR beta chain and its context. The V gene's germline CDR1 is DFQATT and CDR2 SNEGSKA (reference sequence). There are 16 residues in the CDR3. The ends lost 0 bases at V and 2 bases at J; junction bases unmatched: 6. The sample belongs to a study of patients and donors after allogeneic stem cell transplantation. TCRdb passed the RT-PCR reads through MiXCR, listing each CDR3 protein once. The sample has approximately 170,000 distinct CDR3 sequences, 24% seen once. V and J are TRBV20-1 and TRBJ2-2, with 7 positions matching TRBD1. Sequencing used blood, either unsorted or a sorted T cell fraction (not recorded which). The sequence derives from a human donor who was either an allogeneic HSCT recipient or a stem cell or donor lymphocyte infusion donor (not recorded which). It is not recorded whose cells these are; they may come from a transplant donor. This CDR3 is CSARDLGTANTGELFF. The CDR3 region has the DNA TGCAGTGCTAGAGACCTAGGGACAGCTAACACCGGGGAGCTGTTTTTT.